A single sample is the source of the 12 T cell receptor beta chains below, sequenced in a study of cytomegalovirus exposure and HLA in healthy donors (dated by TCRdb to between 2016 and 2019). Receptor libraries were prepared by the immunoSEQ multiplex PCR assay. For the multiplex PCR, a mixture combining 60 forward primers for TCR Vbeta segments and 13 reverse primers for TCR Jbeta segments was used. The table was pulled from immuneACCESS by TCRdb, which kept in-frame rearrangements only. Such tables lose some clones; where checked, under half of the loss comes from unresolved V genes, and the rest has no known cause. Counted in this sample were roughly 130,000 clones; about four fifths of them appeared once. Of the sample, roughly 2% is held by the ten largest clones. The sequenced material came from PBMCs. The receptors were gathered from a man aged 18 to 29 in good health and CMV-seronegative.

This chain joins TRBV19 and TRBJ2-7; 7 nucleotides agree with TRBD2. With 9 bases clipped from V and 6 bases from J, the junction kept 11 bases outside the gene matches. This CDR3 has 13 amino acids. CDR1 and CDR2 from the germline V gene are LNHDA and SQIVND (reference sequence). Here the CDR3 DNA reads TGTGCCAGGGGGGGGTCCCCAGCCCCCGAGCAGTACTTC. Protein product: CARGGSPAPEQYF.

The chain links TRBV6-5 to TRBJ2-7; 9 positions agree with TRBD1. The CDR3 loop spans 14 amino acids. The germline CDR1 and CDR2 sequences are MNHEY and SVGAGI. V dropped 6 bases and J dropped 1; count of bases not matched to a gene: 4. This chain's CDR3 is CASRRGQGSYEQYF. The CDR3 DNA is TGTGCCAGCAGAAGGGGACAGGGTTCCTACGAGCAGTACTTC.

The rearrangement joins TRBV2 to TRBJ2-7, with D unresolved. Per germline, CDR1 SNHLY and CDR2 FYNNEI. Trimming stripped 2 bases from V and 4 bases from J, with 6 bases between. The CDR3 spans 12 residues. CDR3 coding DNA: TGTGCCAGCAGTGAAACCAGGTACGAGCAGTACGTC. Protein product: CASSETRYEQYV.

The CDR3 here is CASSIGAGGGEGTQYF. Here the CDR3 DNA reads TGTGCCAGTAGTATTGGGGCGGGAGGGGGCGAGGGGACCCAGTACTTC. The chain is built from TRBV19 and TRBJ2-5; 9 bases are a match to TRBD2. Trimming at V came to 3 bases and at J to 7 bases, leaving 12 bases not matched to a gene. Germline CDR1 and CDR2: LNHDA and SQIVND (reference sequence). The CDR3 length is 16 residues.

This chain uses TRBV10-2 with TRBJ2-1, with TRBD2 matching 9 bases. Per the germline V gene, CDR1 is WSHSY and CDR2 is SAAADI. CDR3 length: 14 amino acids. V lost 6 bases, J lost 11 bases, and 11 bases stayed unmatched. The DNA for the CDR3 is TGCGCCAGCAGCTCATTAGCGGGAGATCGTAAGCAGTTCTTC. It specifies CASSSLAGDRKQFF.

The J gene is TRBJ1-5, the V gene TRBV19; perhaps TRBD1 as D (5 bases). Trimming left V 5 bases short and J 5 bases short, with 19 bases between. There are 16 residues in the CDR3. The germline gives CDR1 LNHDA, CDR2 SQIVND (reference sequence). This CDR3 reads CASSPRRQYRDQPQHF. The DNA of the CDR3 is TGTGCCAGTAGTCCCCGACGACAGTACCGAGATCAGCCCCAGCATTTT.

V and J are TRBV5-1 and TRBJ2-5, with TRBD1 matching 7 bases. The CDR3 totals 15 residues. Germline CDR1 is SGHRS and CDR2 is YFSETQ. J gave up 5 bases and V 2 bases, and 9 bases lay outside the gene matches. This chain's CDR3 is CASSLHRGGKETQYF. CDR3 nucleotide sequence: TGCGCCAGCAGCTTACACAGGGGTGGCAAGGAGACCCAGTACTTC.

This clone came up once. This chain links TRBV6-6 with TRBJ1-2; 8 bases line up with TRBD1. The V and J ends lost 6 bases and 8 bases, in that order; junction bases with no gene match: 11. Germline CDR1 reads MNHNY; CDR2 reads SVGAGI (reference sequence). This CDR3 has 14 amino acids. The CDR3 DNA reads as TGTGCCAGCAGCTACGACAGGGGCTCGTCGGGCTACACCTTC. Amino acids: CASSYDRGSSGYTF.

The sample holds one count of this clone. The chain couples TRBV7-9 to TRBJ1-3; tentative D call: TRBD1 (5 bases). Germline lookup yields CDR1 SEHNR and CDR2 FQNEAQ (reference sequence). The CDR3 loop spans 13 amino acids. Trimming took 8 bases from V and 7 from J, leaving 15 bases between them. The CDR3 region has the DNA TGTGCCAGCCGTAAGGGGACTAGTAACACCATATATTTT. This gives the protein CASRKGTSNTIYF.

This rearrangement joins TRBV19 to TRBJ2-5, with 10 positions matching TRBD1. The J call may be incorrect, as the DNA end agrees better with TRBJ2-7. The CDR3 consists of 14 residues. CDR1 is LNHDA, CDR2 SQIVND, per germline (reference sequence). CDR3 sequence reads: CASSVDRGPYEQYF. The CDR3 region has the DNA TGTGCCAGTAGTGTTGACAGGGGGCCCTACGAGCAGTACTTC.

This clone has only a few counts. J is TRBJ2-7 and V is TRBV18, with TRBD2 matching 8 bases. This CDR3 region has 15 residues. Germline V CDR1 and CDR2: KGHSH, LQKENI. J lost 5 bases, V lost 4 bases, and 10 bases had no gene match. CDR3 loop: CASSRPGLESDEQYF. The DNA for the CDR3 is TGTGCCAGCTCACGACCGGGACTAGAGAGTGACGAGCAGTACTTC.

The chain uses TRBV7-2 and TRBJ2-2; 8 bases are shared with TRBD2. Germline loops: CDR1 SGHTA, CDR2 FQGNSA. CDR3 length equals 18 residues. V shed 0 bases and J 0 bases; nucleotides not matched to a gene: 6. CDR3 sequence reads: CASSLALGLGANTGELFF. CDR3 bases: TGTGCCAGCAGCTTAGCTCTGGGACTAGGGGCGAACACCGGGGAGCTGTTTTTT. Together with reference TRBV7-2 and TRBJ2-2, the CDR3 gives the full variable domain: GAGVSQSPSNKVTEKGKDVELRCDPISGHTALYWYRQSLGQGLEFLIYFQGNSAPDKSGLPSDRFSAERTGGSVSTLTIQRTQQEDSAVYLCASSLALGLGANTGELFFGEGSRLTVL.